Below, 18 T cell receptor beta chains from the same sample are listed, as sequenced in a study of blood T cell repertoires in COVID-19. Generated by immunoSEQ multiplex PCR, the TCRdb table keeps only in-frame clones and is missing some. This sample has 160,000 or so clones, with roughly 80% found just once. What was sequenced was peripheral blood. These receptors originate from a man aged 55 to 69 with acute or convalescent COVID-19.

The gene calls are TRBV6-5 and TRBJ2-2; D is perhaps TRBD2 (5 bases). This CDR3 region has 13 residues. The V gene's germline CDR1 is MNHEY and CDR2 SVGAGI. V was pared by 6 bases and J by 14 bases, with 19 bases between. This CDR3 reads CASRPEGRATLFF. The CDR3 DNA follows: TGTGCCAGCAGGCCTGAAGGGCGGGCGACACTGTTTTTT.

The chain links TRBV7-3 to TRBJ1-6, with D maybe TRBD1 (5 bases). Trimming shortened V by 4 bases and J by 6 bases, and 10 bases separated the two germline ends. Germline loops: CDR1 SGHTA, CDR2 FQGTGA. CDR3 length equals 14 residues. The CDR3 DNA sequence: TGTGCCAGCAGCTCCCCGGGGGGTAATTCACCCCTCCACTTT. Translated: CASSSPGGNSPLHF.

This CDR3 is CASSKDGYNEQFF. The CDR3 DNA reads TGTGCCAGTAGTAAAGACGGGTACAATGAGCAGTTCTTC. This chain links TRBV19 with TRBJ2-1; D remains unclear. With 4 bases removed from V and 4 bases from J, the gap between germline ends came to 8 bases. This CDR3 has 13 residues. Germline assignment: CDR1 LNHDA and CDR2 SQIVND (reference sequence).

The V and J genes are TRBV18 and TRBJ1-2; TRBD1 matches at 9 bases. This CDR3 has 15 amino acids. Per germline, CDR1 KGHSH and CDR2 LQKENI. V shed 2 bases and J 3 bases; nucleotides not matched to a gene: 4. The CDR3 region is CASSPKTGGDYGYTF. CDR3 in DNA: TGTGCCAGCTCACCAAAGACAGGGGGTGACTATGGCTACACCTTC. The entire variable domain, with the rest obtained from reference TRBV18 and TRBJ1-2, is as follows: NAGVMQNPRHLVRRRGQEARLRCSPMKGHSHVYWYRQLPEEGLKFMVYLQKENIIDESGMPKERFSAEFPKEGPSILRIQQVVRGDSAAYFCASSPKTGGDYGYTFGSGTRLTVV.

The V gene is TRBV5-1, the J gene TRBJ2-7; a possible D gene is TRBD2 (5 bases). V lost 1 base, J lost 2 bases, and 7 bases lay in between. CDR1 and CDR2 from the germline V gene are SGHRS and YFSETQ. The CDR3 is 13 amino acids. The CDR3 sequence is CASSLTAAYEQYF. CDR3 nucleotide sequence: TGCGCCAGCAGCTTGACAGCGGCCTACGAGCAGTACTTC.

The chain recombines TRBV28 with TRBJ2-7, with a weak D call TRBD2 (6 bases). This CDR3 has 15 residues. Looked up from germline, CDR1 is MDHEN and CDR2 is SYDVKM. V lost 7 bases and J lost 2, with 18 bases in between. The DNA for the CDR3 is TGTGCCAGCAAGCCGCCGGGGGACTTCCCCTACGAGCAGTACTTC. This gives the protein CASKPPGDFPYEQYF.

This rearrangement joins TRBV19 to TRBJ1-2; D not resolved. Per germline, CDR1 LNHDA and CDR2 SQIVND (reference sequence). V was trimmed by 1 base and J by 0 bases, leaving 6 bases between them. The CDR3 is 14 amino acids. CDR3 in amino acids: CASSIAQTNYGYTF. Written as DNA, the CDR3 is TGTGCCAGTAGTATAGCCCAGACTAACTATGGCTACACCTTC.

The chain recombines TRBV7-2 with TRBJ1-5; D might be TRBD1 (6 bases). Trimming cost V 0 bases and J 10 bases, with 13 bases left between them. Germline V lookup: CDR1 SGHTA, CDR2 FQGNSA. The CDR3 totals 14 residues. CDR3 in amino acids: CASSLAGGGNPQHF. For the CDR3, the DNA is TGTGCCAGCAGCTTAGCGGGCGGGGGCAACCCCCAGCATTTT.

In this sample, this clone turned up a few times. The CDR3 here is CAREGGVWGNQPQHF. The CDR3 bases are TGCGCCAGGGAAGGAGGGGTGTGGGGCAATCAGCCCCAGCATTTT. J is TRBJ1-5 and V is TRBV5-1; tentatively, D is TRBD1 (5 bases). The V end was cut by 8 bases, the J end by 2 bases, with 17 bases between. This CDR3 has 15 amino acids. The germline V gene encodes CDR1 SGHRS and CDR2 YFSETQ.

The chain employs TRBV5-1 and TRBJ2-7; 11 bases agree with TRBD1. The CDR3 totals 14 residues. V shed 4 bases, J shed 4 bases, and the junction held 4 bases outside the gene matches. Looked up from germline, CDR1 is SGHRS and CDR2 is YFSETQ. The CDR3 here is CASSPGTGGYEQYF. Here the CDR3 DNA reads TGCGCCAGCAGCCCCGGGACAGGGGGGTACGAGCAGTACTTC.

This clone was seen just once. The V and J genes are TRBV19 and TRBJ2-3; 14 bases are a match to TRBD2. With V trimmed by 4 bases and J by 6 bases, 9 bases remained unmatched. The germline V gene has CDR1 LNHDA and CDR2 SQIVND (reference sequence). The CDR3 loop spans 17 amino acids. The CDR3 is CASSTGLAGGYSDTQYF. Written as DNA, the CDR3 is TGTGCCAGTAGTACCGGACTAGCGGGAGGCTATAGCGATACGCAGTATTTT.

The count of this clone is one. The chain employs TRBV19 and TRBJ1-2; D might be TRBD1 (6 bases). CDR1 and CDR2 (germline): LNHDA, SQIVND (reference sequence). The CDR3 is made up of 12 amino acids. Trimming stripped 8 bases from V and 13 bases from J, with 20 bases between. The CDR3 protein is CASRNWNEGVTF. The CDR3, as DNA: TGTGCCAGTCGAAATTGGAATGAGGGGGTCACCTTC.

J is TRBJ1-6 and V is TRBV9, with 8 bases fitting TRBD1. In germline, CDR1 is SGDLS, CDR2 YYNGEE. Losses at the gene ends were 4 bases for V and 9 bases for J; bases not matched to a gene: 9. CDR3 size: 15 residues. The CDR3 bases are TGTGCCAGCAGCCAAGGACAGGGAAGGGGTTCACCCCTCCACTTT. Translating gives CASSQGQGRGSPLHF. The whole variable domain, filled in from reference TRBV9 and TRBJ1-6, reads DSGVTQTPKHLITATGQRVTLRCSPRSGDLSVYWYQQSLDQGLQFLIQYYNGEERAKGNILERFSAQQFPDLHSELNLSSLELGDSALYFCASSQGQGRGSPLHFGNGTRLTVT.

This chain connects TRBV6-1 to TRBJ2-5; 13 nucleotides agree with TRBD2. Germline V gene lookup returns CDR1 MNHNS and CDR2 SASEGT. The CDR3 is 16 amino acids. V lost 4 bases, J lost 2 bases, and 4 bases stayed unmatched. The CDR3 DNA follows: TGTGCCAGCAGTGTACCGGGACTAGCGGGGCAAGAGACCCAGTACTTC. Residues: CASSVPGLAGQETQYF.

In DNA, the CDR3 is TGTGCCAGCAGCACTGGACTGCTGGCCAATGAGCAGTTCTTC. The encoded protein is CASSTGLLANEQFF. The chain joins TRBV13 to TRBJ2-1, with a tentative D call TRBD2 (5 bases). The CDR3 contains 14 residues. V shed 5 bases and J shed 6 bases, with 14 bases lying between them. The germline V gene encodes CDR1 PRHDT and CDR2 FYEKMQ (reference sequence). The whole variable domain, remainder taken from reference TRBV13 and TRBJ2-1, is AAGVIQSPRHLIKEKRETATLKCYPIPRHDTVYWYQQGPGQDPQFLISFYEKMQSDKGSIPDRFSAQQFSDYHSELNMSSLELGDSALYFCASSTGLLANEQFFGPGTRLTVL.

This clone was seen only a few times. V gene TRBV23-1 combines with J gene TRBJ2-6, with D possibly TRBD1 on 5 matching bases. TRBV23-1 is an open reading frame, and its role is uncertain. The V and J ends lost 0 bases and 2 bases respectively, with 14 bases between them. The CDR3 length is 18 residues. The CDR3 sequence is CASSQSPGQAPGANVLTF. Written as DNA, the CDR3 is TGCGCCAGCAGTCAATCTCCAGGGCAGGCGCCTGGGGCCAACGTCCTGACTTTC.

V is TRBV9 and J is TRBJ1-1, with TRBD1 identical over 7 bases. The germline V gene encodes CDR1 SGDLS and CDR2 YYNGEE. V dropped 4 bases and J dropped 4; count of bases not matched to a gene: 7. This CDR3 is built from 14 residues. The CDR3: CASSPPGQPTEAFF. CDR3 nucleotide sequence: TGTGCCAGCAGCCCCCCGGGACAGCCCACTGAAGCTTTCTTT.

V usage is TRBV14 and J usage is TRBJ1-2, with a weak D call TRBD1 (5 bases). The CDR3 is made up of 12 amino acids. The germline CDR1 and CDR2 sequences are SGHDN and FVKESK. V lost 5 bases to trimming and J lost 4 bases, with 8 bases between them. CDR3 sequence reads: CASSAGIYGYTF. In nucleotides, the CDR3 is TGTGCCAGCAGCGCAGGGATCTATGGCTACACCTTC.